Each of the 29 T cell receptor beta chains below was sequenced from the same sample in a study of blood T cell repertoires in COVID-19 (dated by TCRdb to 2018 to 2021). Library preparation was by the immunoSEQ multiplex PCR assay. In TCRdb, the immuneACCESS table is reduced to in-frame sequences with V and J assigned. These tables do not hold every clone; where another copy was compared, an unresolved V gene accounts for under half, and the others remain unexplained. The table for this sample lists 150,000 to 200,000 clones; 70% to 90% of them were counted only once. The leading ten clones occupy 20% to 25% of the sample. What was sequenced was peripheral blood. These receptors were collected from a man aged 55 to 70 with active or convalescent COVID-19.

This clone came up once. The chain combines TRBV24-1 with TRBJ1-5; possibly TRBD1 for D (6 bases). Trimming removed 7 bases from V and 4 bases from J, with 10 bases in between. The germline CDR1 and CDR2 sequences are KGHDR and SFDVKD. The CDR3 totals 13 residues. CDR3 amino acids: CATSRGANQPQHF. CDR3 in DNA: TGTGCCACCAGCCGGGGGGCTAATCAGCCCCAGCATTTT.

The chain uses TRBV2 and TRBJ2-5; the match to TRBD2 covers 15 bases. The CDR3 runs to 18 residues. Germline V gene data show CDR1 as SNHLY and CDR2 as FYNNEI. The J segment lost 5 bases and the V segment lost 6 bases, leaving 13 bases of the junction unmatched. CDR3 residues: CASSGTSGGPLPWETQYF. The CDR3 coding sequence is TGTGCCAGCAGCGGGACTAGCGGGGGGCCCCTTCCTTGGGAGACCCAGTACTTC.

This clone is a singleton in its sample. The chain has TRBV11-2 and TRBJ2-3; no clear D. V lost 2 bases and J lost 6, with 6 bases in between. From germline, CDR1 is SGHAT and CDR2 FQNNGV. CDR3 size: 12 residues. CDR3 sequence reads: CASSLNPDTQYF. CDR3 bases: TGTGCCAGCAGCTTAAATCCGGATACGCAGTATTTT.

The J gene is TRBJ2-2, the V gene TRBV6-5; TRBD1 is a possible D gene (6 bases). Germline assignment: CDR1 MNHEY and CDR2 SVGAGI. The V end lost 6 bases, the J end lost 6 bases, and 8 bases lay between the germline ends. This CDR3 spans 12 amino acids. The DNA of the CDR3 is TGTGCCAGCAGAAACAGGGCCGGGGAGCTGTTTTTT. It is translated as CASRNRAGELFF.

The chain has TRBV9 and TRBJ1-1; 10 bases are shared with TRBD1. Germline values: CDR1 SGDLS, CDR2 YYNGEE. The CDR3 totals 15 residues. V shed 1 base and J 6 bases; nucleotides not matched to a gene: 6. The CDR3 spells CASSVSGTGVSEAFF. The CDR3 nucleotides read TGTGCCAGCAGCGTAAGCGGGACAGGGGTTTCTGAAGCTTTCTTT.

CDR3 in amino acids: CASSLSTALLASLVGYTF. The CDR3 nucleotides are TGTGCCAGCAGTTTATCCACAGCCCTCCTTGCCTCCCTCGTTGGCTACACCTTC. The chain joins TRBV27 to TRBJ1-2; D is uncertain. The CDR3 consists of 18 residues. Germline-derived CDR1 and CDR2 are MNHEY and SMNVEV (reference sequence). Trimming pared 0 bases from V and 7 bases from J, leaving 24 bases between.

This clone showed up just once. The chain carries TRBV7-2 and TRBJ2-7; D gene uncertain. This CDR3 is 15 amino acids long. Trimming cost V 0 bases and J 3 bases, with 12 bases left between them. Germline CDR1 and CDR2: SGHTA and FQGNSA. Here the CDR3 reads CASSLAPGRHYEQYF. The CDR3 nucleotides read TGTGCCAGCAGCTTAGCACCAGGCCGCCACTACGAGCAGTACTTC.

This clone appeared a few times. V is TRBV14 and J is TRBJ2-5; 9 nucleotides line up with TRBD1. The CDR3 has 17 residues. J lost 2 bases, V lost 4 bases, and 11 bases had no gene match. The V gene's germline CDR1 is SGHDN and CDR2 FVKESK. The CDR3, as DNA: TGTGCCAGCAGCCCTTGGTTGCTTGGGACAGGGCAAGAGACCCAGTACTTC. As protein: CASSPWLLGTGQETQYF.

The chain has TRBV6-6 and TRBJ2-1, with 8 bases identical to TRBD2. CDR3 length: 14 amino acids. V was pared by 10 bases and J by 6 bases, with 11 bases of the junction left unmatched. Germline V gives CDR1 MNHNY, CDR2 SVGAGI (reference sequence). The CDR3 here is CATKRGFPANEQFF. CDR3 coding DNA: TGTGCCACCAAGCGGGGGTTCCCAGCCAATGAGCAGTTCTTC.

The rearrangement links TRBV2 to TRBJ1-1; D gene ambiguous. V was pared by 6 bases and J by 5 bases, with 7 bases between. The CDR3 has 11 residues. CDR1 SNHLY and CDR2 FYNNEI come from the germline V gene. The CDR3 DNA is TGTGCCAGCAGGATCTATACTGAAGCTTTCTTT. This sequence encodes CASRIYTEAFF.

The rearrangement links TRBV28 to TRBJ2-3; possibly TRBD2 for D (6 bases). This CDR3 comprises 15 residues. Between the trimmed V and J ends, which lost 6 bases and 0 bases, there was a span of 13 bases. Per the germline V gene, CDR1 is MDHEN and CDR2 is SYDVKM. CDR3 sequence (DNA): TGTGCCAGCAGAACAGCGGGCCTTAGCACAGATACGCAGTATTTT. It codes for CASRTAGLSTDTQYF.

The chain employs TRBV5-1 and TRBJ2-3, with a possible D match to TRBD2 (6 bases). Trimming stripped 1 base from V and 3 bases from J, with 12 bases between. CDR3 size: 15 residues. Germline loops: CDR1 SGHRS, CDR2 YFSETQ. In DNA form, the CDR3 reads TGCGCCAGCAGCTTGTTGCCGGGGGAGACAGATACGCAGTATTTT. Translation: CASSLLPGETDTQYF.

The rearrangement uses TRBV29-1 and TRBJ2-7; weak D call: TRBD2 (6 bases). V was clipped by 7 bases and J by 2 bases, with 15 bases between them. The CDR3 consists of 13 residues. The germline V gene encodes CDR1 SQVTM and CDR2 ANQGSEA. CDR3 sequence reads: CSAAGRAPYEQYF. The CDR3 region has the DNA TGCAGCGCCGCGGGGCGGGCCCCCTACGAGCAGTACTTC.

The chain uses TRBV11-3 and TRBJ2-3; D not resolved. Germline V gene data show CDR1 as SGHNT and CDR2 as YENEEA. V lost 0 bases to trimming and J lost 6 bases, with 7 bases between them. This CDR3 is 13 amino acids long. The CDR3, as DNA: TGTGCCAGCAGCTTAGATCTCGGTGATACGCAGTATTTT. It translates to CASSLDLGDTQYF.

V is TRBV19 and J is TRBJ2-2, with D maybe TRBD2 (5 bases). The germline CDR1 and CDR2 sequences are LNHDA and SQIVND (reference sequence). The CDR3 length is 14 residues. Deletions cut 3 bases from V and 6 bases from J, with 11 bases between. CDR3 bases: TGTGCCAGTAGTATCCTCGAGGGATCCGGGGAGCTGTTTTTT. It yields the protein CASSILEGSGELFF.

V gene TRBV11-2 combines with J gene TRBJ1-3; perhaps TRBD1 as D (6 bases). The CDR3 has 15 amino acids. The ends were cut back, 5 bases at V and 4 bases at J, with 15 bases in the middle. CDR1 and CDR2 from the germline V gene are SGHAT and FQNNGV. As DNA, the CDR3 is TGTGCCAGCAGCGTCCGGGGGGCGCAAGGAAACACCATATATTTT. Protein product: CASSVRGAQGNTIYF.

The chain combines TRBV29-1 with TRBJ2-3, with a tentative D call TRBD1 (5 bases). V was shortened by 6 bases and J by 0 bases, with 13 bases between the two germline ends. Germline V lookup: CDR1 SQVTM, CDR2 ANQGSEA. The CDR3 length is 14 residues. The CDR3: CSVRTGASTDTQYF. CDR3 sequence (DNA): TGCAGCGTCCGCACTGGGGCTAGCACAGATACGCAGTATTTT.

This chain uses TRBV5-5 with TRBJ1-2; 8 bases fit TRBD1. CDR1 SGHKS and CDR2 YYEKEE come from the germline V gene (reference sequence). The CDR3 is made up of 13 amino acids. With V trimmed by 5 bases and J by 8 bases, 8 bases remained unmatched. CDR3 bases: TGTGCCAGCAGATCGGGGACAGGCGTCGGCTACACCTTC. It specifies CASRSGTGVGYTF.

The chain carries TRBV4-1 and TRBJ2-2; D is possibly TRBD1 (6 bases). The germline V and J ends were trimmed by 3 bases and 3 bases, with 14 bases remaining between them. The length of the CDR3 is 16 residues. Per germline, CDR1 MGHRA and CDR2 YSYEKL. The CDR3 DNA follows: TGCGCCAGCAGCCATGTGGGCAGGGGTGACACCGGGGAGCTGTTTTTT. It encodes CASSHVGRGDTGELFF.

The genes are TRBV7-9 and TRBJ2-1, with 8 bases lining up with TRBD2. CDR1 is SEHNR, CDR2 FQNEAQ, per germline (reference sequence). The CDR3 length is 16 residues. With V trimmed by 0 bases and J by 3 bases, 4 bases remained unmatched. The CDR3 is CASSLARGALYNEQFF. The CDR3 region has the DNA TGTGCCAGCAGCTTAGCGCGGGGGGCCCTCTACAATGAGCAGTTCTTC.

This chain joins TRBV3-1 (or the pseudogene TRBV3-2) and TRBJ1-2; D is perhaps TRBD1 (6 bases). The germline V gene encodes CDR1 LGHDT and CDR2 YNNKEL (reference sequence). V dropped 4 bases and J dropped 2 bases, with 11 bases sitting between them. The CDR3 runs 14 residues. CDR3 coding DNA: TGTGCCAGCAGCCCCTTGGACAGAAACTATGGCTACACCTTC. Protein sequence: CASSPLDRNYGYTF.

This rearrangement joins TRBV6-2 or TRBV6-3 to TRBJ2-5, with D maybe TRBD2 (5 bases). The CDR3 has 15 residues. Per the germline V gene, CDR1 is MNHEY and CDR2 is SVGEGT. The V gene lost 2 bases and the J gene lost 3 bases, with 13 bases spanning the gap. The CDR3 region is CASSYPSTGEETQYF. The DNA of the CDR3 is TGTGCCAGCAGTTACCCAAGTACCGGGGAAGAGACCCAGTACTTC.

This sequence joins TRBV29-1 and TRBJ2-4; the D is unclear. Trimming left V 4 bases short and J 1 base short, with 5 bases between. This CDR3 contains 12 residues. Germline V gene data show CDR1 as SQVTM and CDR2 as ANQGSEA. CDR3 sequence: CSVGSAKNIQYF. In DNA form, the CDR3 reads TGCAGCGTTGGTTCGGCCAAAAACATTCAGTACTTC. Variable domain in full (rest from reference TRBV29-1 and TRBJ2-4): SAVISQKPSRDICQRGTSLTIQCQVDSQVTMMFWYRQQPGQSLTLIATANQGSEATYESGFVIDKFPISRPNLTFSTLTVSNMSPEDSSIYLCSVGSAKNIQYFGAGTRLSVL.

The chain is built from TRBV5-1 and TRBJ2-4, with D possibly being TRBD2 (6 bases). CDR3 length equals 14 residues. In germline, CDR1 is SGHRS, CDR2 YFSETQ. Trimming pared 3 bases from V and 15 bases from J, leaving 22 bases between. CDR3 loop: CASSWGLGGAGAYF. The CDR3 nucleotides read TGCGCCAGCAGCTGGGGCCTAGGAGGGGCCGGGGCGTACTTC.

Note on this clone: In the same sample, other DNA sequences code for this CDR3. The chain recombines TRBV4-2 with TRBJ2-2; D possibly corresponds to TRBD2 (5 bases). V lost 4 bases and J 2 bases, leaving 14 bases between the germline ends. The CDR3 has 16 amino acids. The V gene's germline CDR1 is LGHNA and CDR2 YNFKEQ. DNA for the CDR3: TGTGCCAGCAGCCCTTCCACGGGATTCAACACCGGGGAGCTGTTTTTT. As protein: CASSPSTGFNTGELFF.

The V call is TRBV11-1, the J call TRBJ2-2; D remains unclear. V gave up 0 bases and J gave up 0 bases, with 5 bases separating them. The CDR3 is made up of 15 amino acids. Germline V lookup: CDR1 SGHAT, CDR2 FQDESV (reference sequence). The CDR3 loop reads CASSLAGTNTGELFF. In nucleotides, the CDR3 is TGTGCCAGCAGCTTAGCCGGTACGAACACCGGGGAGCTGTTTTTT.

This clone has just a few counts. The CDR3, as DNA: TGTGCCACCAGCTTAGACAGGGGGCCCTATGGCTACACCTTC. This codes for CATSLDRGPYGYTF. This sequence joins TRBV15 and TRBJ1-2; 10 bases fit TRBD1. The V segment lost 5 bases and the J segment 4 bases; nucleotides outside the gene matches: 4. The CDR3 consists of 14 residues. From germline, CDR1 is LNHNV and CDR2 YYDKDF (reference sequence).

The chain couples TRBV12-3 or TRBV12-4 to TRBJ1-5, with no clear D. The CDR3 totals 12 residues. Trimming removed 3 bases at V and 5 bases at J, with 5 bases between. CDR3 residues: CASSLPDQPQHF. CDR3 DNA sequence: TGTGCCAGCAGTTTGCCAGATCAGCCCCAGCATTTT.

Here the CDR3 DNA reads TGTGCCAGTAGAGCGACCTGGTCTAGCGGGGCGGACGAGCAGTACTTC. It codes for CASRATWSSGADEQYF. The rearrangement links TRBV19 to TRBJ2-7; 9 bases fit TRBD2. The V gene end was trimmed by 6 bases and the J gene end by 5 bases; junction bases not matched to a gene: 14. The CDR3 is 16 residues long. Germline CDR1 is LNHDA and CDR2 is SQIVND (reference sequence).